This TCR beta chain was obtained from a study of OX40 agonist ivuxolimab in advanced cancers. Study in general: Intravenous ivuxolimab was administered to patients every 2 weeks at 0.01 to 10 mg/kg. Prior anti-PD-1, anti-PD-L1 or anti-CTLA-4 therapy was allowed; 40% had some. Whole-study results and caveats: Blood T cells, both CD4+ and CD8+, expanded clonally by week 6 at 0.1 to 3.0 mg/kg.

Details on this clone: What it binds is unknown.

The CDR3 is 14 amino acids. V dropped 9 bases and J dropped 0 bases, with 12 bases sitting between them. Looked up from germline, CDR1 is SNHLY and CDR2 is FYNNEI. Only in-frame clones appear in the TCRdb table, and some are missing; sequencing was by immunoSEQ multiplex PCR. The profile shows 42,000 or so clones, roughly 86% of them singletons. Sequencing used CD4+ or CD8+ T cells sorted from blood, obtained in a trial of the OX40 agonist ivuxolimab. The receptor was derived from an adult with an advanced solid tumor such as melanoma, head and neck, liver or kidney cancer. V is TRBV2 and J is TRBJ1-3; tentatively, D is TRBD1 (6 bases). CDR3 sequence: CARSAGDSGNTIYF. DNA of the CDR3: TGTGCCAGGTCGGCAGGGGACTCTGGAAACACCATATATTTT.